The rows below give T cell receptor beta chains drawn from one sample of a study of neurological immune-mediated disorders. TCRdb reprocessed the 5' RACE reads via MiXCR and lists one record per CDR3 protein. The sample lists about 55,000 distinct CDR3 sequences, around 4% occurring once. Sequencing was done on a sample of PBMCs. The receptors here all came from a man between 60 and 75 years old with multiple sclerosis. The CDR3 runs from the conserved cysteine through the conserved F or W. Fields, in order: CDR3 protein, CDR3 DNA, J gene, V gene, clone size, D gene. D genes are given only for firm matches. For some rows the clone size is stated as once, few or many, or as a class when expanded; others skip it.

CDR3aa: CASSIEYLYGYTF; CDR3nt: TGTGCCAGTAGTATCGAGTATCTCTATGGCTACACCTTC; j_gene: TRBJ1-2; v_gene: TRBV19; abundance: many; d_gene: -
CDR3aa: CASSHGQGAISTEAFF; CDR3nt: TGCGCCAGCTCTCACGGACAGGGGGCGATTAGCACTGAAGCTTTCTTT; j_gene: TRBJ1-1; v_gene: TRBV5-1; abundance: many; d_gene: TRBD1
CDR3aa: CASSYGGTSGLGQFF; CDR3nt: TGTGCCAGCAGCTACGGGGGGACTAGCGGGCTGGGGCAGTTCTTC; j_gene: TRBJ2-1; v_gene: TRBV7-8; abundance: -; d_gene: TRBD2
CDR3aa: CASSLDTSGYSPLHF; CDR3nt: TGTGCCAGCAGCTTGGACACAAGCGGGTATTCACCCCTCCACTTT; j_gene: TRBJ1-6; v_gene: TRBV7-2; abundance: many; d_gene: -
CDR3aa: CASSLDRSYTEAFF; CDR3nt: TGCGCCAGCAGCTTAGACAGGAGTTACACTGAAGCTTTCTTT; j_gene: TRBJ1-1; v_gene: TRBV5-1; abundance: -; d_gene: -
CDR3aa: CSQRRQRQGEQFF; CDR3nt: TGCAGTCAACGGAGACAGCGGCAGGGTGAGCAGTTCTTC; j_gene: TRBJ2-1; v_gene: TRBV20-1; abundance: many; d_gene: -
CDR3aa: CASSLAVYNEQFF; CDR3nt: TGTGCCAGCAGCCTAGCGGTATACAATGAGCAGTTCTTC; j_gene: TRBJ2-1; v_gene: TRBV7-9; abundance: few; d_gene: TRBD2
CDR3aa: CSASPRGSPSTDTQYF; CDR3nt: TGCAGTGCTAGCCCAAGGGGGAGTCCTAGCACAGATACGCAGTATTTT; j_gene: TRBJ2-3; v_gene: TRBV20-1; abundance: many; d_gene: -
CDR3aa: CASSLGGTQPQHF; CDR3nt: TGTGCCAGCAGTTTAGGGGGCACCCAGCCCCAGCATTTT; j_gene: TRBJ1-5; v_gene: TRBV12-3/TRBV12-4; abundance: medium-sized; d_gene: -
CDR3aa: CATSGIQGARNQPQHF; CDR3nt: TGTGCCACCAGCGGTATACAGGGGGCCCGAAATCAGCCCCAGCATTTT; j_gene: TRBJ1-5; v_gene: TRBV15; abundance: many; d_gene: TRBD1
CDR3aa: CSASRAGGTDTQYF; CDR3nt: TGCAGTGCTAGTCGTGCGGGGGGCACAGATACGCAGTATTTT; j_gene: TRBJ2-3; v_gene: TRBV20-1; abundance: many; d_gene: TRBD2
CDR3aa: CASARQGDIETQYF; CDR3nt: TGCGCCAGCGCTCGACAGGGGGATATAGAGACCCAGTACTTC; j_gene: TRBJ2-5; v_gene: TRBV5-1; abundance: many; d_gene: TRBD1
CDR3aa: CASSRAAYEQYF; CDR3nt: TGTGCCAGCTCAAGGGCGGCCTACGAGCAGTACTTC; j_gene: TRBJ2-7; v_gene: TRBV2; abundance: many; d_gene: -
CDR3aa: CASSPRTAKTEAFF; CDR3nt: TGCGCCAGCAGCCCTCGGACAGCTAAGACTGAAGCTTTCTTT; j_gene: TRBJ1-1; v_gene: TRBV5-1; abundance: -; d_gene: -
CDR3aa: CASSFPTPVDTDTQYF; CDR3nt: TGCGCCAGCAGCTTCCCCACTCCCGTGGATACAGATACGCAGTATTTT; j_gene: TRBJ2-3; v_gene: TRBV5-1; abundance: many; d_gene: -
CDR3aa: CASSRTGTDYGYTF; CDR3nt: TGCGCCAGCAGCAGAACCGGGACCGACTATGGCTACACCTTC; j_gene: TRBJ1-2; v_gene: TRBV5-1; abundance: medium-sized; d_gene: -
CDR3aa: CASSPGQGLEQYF; CDR3nt: TGTGCCAGCAGCCCCGGACAGGGGCTCGAGCAGTACTTC; j_gene: TRBJ2-7; v_gene: TRBV9; abundance: many; d_gene: TRBD1
CDR3aa: CASSQRPNTGELFF; CDR3nt: TGTGCCAGCAGCCAGCGTCCAAACACCGGGGAGCTGTTTTTT; j_gene: TRBJ2-2; v_gene: TRBV3-1; abundance: many; d_gene: -
CDR3aa: CASSGYVTYEQYF; CDR3nt: TGTGCCAGCAGTGGGTACGTAACCTACGAGCAGTACTTC; j_gene: TRBJ2-7; v_gene: TRBV2; abundance: many; d_gene: -
CDR3aa: CASRGWGAGANVLTF; CDR3nt: TGCGCCAGCAGGGGCTGGGGGGCTGGGGCCAACGTCCTGACTTTC; j_gene: TRBJ2-6; v_gene: TRBV5-1; abundance: many; d_gene: -
CDR3aa: CSGGLAGVGAQFF; CDR3nt: TGCAGCGGGGGACTAGCGGGAGTCGGTGCGCAGTTCTTC; j_gene: TRBJ2-1; v_gene: TRBV29-1; abundance: few; d_gene: TRBD2
CDR3aa: CASSLEFWQGTSSYNEQFF; CDR3nt: TGTGCCAGCAGCTTAGAATTCTGGCAGGGGACGAGCTCCTACAATGAGCAGTTCTTC; j_gene: TRBJ2-1; v_gene: TRBV7-9; abundance: medium-sized; d_gene: -
CDR3aa: CASVLRPGLGNNEQFF; CDR3nt: TGCGCCAGCGTCCTTCGTCCGGGACTAGGGAACAATGAGCAGTTCTTC; j_gene: TRBJ2-1; v_gene: TRBV5-1; abundance: many; d_gene: TRBD2
CDR3aa: CASSMSASGPYNEQFF; CDR3nt: TGTGCCAGTAGTATGTCAGCTAGCGGACCGTACAATGAGCAGTTCTTC; j_gene: TRBJ2-1; v_gene: TRBV19; abundance: many; d_gene: TRBD2
CDR3aa: CASKEQINTYGYTF; CDR3nt: TGCGCCAGCAAAGAACAGATTAACACATATGGCTACACCTTC; j_gene: TRBJ1-2; v_gene: TRBV5-1; abundance: many; d_gene: -
CDR3aa: CASSLDSEYGYTF; CDR3nt: TGTGCCAGCAGCTTAGACTCAGAGTATGGCTACACCTTC; j_gene: TRBJ1-2; v_gene: TRBV7-2; abundance: many; d_gene: -
CDR3aa: CSAPRDRGGSPLHF; CDR3nt: TGCAGTGCTCCCAGGGACAGGGGAGGTTCACCCCTCCACTTT; j_gene: TRBJ1-6; v_gene: TRBV20-1; abundance: medium-sized; d_gene: TRBD1
CDR3aa: CASSDQQGNIQYF; CDR3nt: TGCGCCAGCAGCGACCAACAGGGGAACATTCAGTACTTC; j_gene: TRBJ2-4; v_gene: TRBV5-1; abundance: many; d_gene: TRBD1
CDR3aa: CATSSSGQGVLETQYF; CDR3nt: TGTGCCACCAGTAGCTCCGGACAGGGGGTGTTGGAGACCCAGTACTTC; j_gene: TRBJ2-5; v_gene: TRBV24-1; abundance: many; d_gene: TRBD1
CDR3aa: CSAGTGPNTGELFF; CDR3nt: TGCAGTGCTGGGACAGGGCCGAACACCGGGGAGCTGTTTTTT; j_gene: TRBJ2-2; v_gene: TRBV20-1; abundance: many; d_gene: TRBD1
CDR3aa: CASSSRVDPGGNTDTQYF; CDR3nt: TGTGCCAGCAGCTCCCGGGTGGATCCGGGAGGTAACACAGATACGCAGTATTTT; j_gene: TRBJ2-3; v_gene: TRBV7-9; abundance: many; d_gene: TRBD2
CDR3aa: CSVEGPNYGYTF; CDR3nt: TGCAGCGTTGAAGGTCCTAACTATGGCTACACCTTC; j_gene: TRBJ1-2; v_gene: TRBV29-1; abundance: many; d_gene: -
CDR3aa: CATSRTGLAGLSSGNTIYF; CDR3nt: TGTGCCACCAGCAGGACAGGGCTAGCCGGGTTAAGCTCTGGAAACACCATATATTTT; j_gene: TRBJ1-3; v_gene: TRBV15; abundance: -; d_gene: TRBD1
CDR3aa: CASSLVATSTEAFF; CDR3nt: TGCGCCAGCAGCTTAGTTGCTACGAGCACTGAAGCTTTCTTT; j_gene: TRBJ1-1; v_gene: TRBV5-1; abundance: many; d_gene: -
CDR3aa: CASSLGAGISDTEAFF; CDR3nt: TGCGCCAGCAGCTTGGGGGCGGGAATTTCCGACACTGAAGCTTTCTTT; j_gene: TRBJ1-1; v_gene: TRBV5-1; abundance: -; d_gene: -
CDR3aa: CASNPWGETKNIQYF; CDR3nt: TGTGCCAGCAACCCCTGGGGTGAGACCAAAAACATTCAGTACTTC; j_gene: TRBJ2-4; v_gene: TRBV7-9; abundance: many; d_gene: -
CDR3aa: CASGDLPTGELFF; CDR3nt: TGTGCCAGCGGGGACTTACCCACCGGGGAGCTGTTTTTT; j_gene: TRBJ2-2; v_gene: TRBV3-1; abundance: medium-sized; d_gene: -
CDR3aa: CSARGGNPYEQYF; CDR3nt: TGCAGTGCTAGAGGGGGGAACCCCTACGAGCAGTACTTC; j_gene: TRBJ2-7; v_gene: TRBV20-1; abundance: many; d_gene: -
CDR3aa: CATSRGGYTGNTIYF; CDR3nt: TGTGCCACCAGCAGGGGAGGATACACTGGAAACACCATATATTTT; j_gene: TRBJ1-3; v_gene: TRBV15; abundance: many; d_gene: -
CDR3aa: CSAGLAGVTHEQYF; CDR3nt: TGCAGTGCGGGACTAGCGGGAGTCACCCACGAGCAGTACTTC; j_gene: TRBJ2-7; v_gene: TRBV20-1; abundance: many; d_gene: TRBD2
CDR3aa: CASSHRRDEQYF; CDR3nt: TGTGCCAGTAGTCACCGCCGGGACGAGCAGTACTTC; j_gene: TRBJ2-7; v_gene: TRBV19; abundance: many; d_gene: -
CDR3aa: CASSPGPEGRGNTIYF; CDR3nt: TGTGCCAGCAGCCCAGGACCGGAAGGCCGTGGAAACACCATATATTTT; j_gene: TRBJ1-3; v_gene: TRBV5-6; abundance: many; d_gene: -
CDR3aa: CASSLLGGVGTGELFF; CDR3nt: TGCGCCAGCAGCTTGCTCGGTGGGGTCGGCACCGGGGAGCTGTTTTTT; j_gene: TRBJ2-2; v_gene: TRBV5-1; abundance: many; d_gene: -
CDR3aa: CASSPGGRVNIQYF; CDR3nt: TGTGCCAGCTCACCGGGAGGAAGGGTAAACATTCAGTACTTC; j_gene: TRBJ2-4; v_gene: TRBV18; abundance: many; d_gene: -
CDR3aa: CSARDVSQGLPEAFF; CDR3nt: TGCAGTGCTAGAGATGTTTCACAGGGACTGCCTGAAGCTTTCTTT; j_gene: TRBJ1-1; v_gene: TRBV20-1; abundance: many; d_gene: -
CDR3aa: CASSLKLGTGMSHEQFF; CDR3nt: TGTGCCAGCAGTTTGAAGTTGGGGACAGGGATGAGCCATGAGCAGTTCTTC; j_gene: TRBJ2-1; v_gene: TRBV12-3/TRBV12-4; abundance: many; d_gene: TRBD1
CDR3aa: CSATGPPLLNEQYF; CDR3nt: TGCAGTGCCACCGGGCCCCCACTCCTCAACGAGCAGTACTTC; j_gene: TRBJ2-7; v_gene: TRBV20-1; abundance: many; d_gene: -
CDR3aa: CASSRPGRQETQYF; CDR3nt: TGTGCCAGCAGCCGACCGGGACGCCAAGAGACCCAGTACTTC; j_gene: TRBJ2-5; v_gene: TRBV27; abundance: many; d_gene: -
CDR3aa: CASSFESGFSYNEQFF; CDR3nt: TGCGCCAGCAGCTTCGAAAGCGGATTCTCCTACAATGAGCAGTTCTTC; j_gene: TRBJ2-1; v_gene: TRBV5-1; abundance: many; d_gene: -
CDR3aa: CASSFQGAEEQYF; CDR3nt: TGCGCCAGCAGCTTCCAGGGGGCTGAGGAGCAGTACTTC; j_gene: TRBJ2-7; v_gene: TRBV5-1; abundance: many; d_gene: TRBD1
CDR3aa: CASSHDPYEQYF; CDR3nt: TGTGCCAGCAGTCACGACCCCTACGAGCAGTACTTC; j_gene: TRBJ2-7; v_gene: TRBV6-6; abundance: many; d_gene: -